This is a list of T cell receptor beta chains from one sample in a study of shared T cell receptors in the human thymus. TCRdb keeps only in-frame clones here, not all; method: immunoSEQ multiplex PCR. This sample has 640,000 or so clones, with more than 70% found just once. The same data also contributed to another study, on human thymus T cells.

Sequencing was carried out using thymocytes. Every receptor here comes from a boy under two years old with a congenital heart defect. Both conserved end residues are part of each CDR3. Fields, in order: J gene, D gene, clone size, V gene, CDR3 DNA, CDR3 protein. The D gene is left open where the match is weak. Size is stated for part of the rows, as once, few or many counts, or as a class when the clone is expanded.

TRBJ1-1	NA	NA	TRBV19	TGTGCCAGTAGTGACAGTGAAGACACTGAAGCTTTCTTT	CASSDSEDTEAFF
TRBJ2-4	NA	NA	TRBV28	TGTGCCAGCAGTTTTGAGGGAGCCAAAAACATTCAGTACTTC	CASSFEGAKNIQYF
TRBJ1-2	NA	NA	TRBV15	TGTGCCACCAGCAGAGAAGGACAGCTGGATGGCTACACCTTC	CATSREGQLDGYTF
TRBJ2-7	NA	NA	TRBV5-4	TGTGCCAGCAGCTTGGGGTCCCTAGCGCGAGGTTACGAGCAGTACTTC	CASSLGSLARGYEQYF
TRBJ2-3	TRBD2	NA	TRBV5-1	TGCGCCAGCAGCTTGCCCTTTACGGGGGGAATTACAGATACGCAGTATTTT	CASSLPFTGGITDTQYF
TRBJ2-1	NA	NA	TRBV11-2	TGTGCCAGCAGCCAATTCGGGATGGCAGTTAAGGGCAATGAGCAGTTCTTC	CASSQFGMAVKGNEQFF
TRBJ2-1	TRBD1	NA	TRBV27	TGTGCCAGCAGTTCCGGGACAGGCCATTACAATGAGCAGTTCTTC	CASSSGTGHYNEQFF
TRBJ2-2	TRBD1	NA	TRBV11-2	TGTGCCAGCAGCGCGCTTACAGGGGCCGGGGAGCTGTTTTTT	CASSALTGAGELFF
TRBJ1-6	TRBD1	NA	TRBV4-3	TGCGCCAGCAGCCAAGGACAAGCCGTGACAGGGCGGAATTCACCCCTCCACTTT	CASSQGQAVTGRNSPLHF
TRBJ1-2	NA	NA	TRBV30	TGTGCCTGGAGGGGCAGAATCTATGGCTACACCTTC	CAWRGRIYGYTF
TRBJ2-3	TRBD2	NA	TRBV5-1	TGCGCCAGCAGAACTAGCGCCCCAACGCAGTATTTT	CASRTSAPTQYF
TRBJ2-2	NA	NA	TRBV28	TGTGCCAGCAGTTCTATGGGCCGGGAGCTGTTTTTT	CASSSMGRELFF
TRBJ2-4	NA	NA	TRBV5-1	TGCGCCAGCAGCTCCAGTGGGGGGTGGGCTGGGGCCAAAAACATTCAGTACTTC	CASSSSGGWAGAKNIQYF
TRBJ1-5	NA	NA	TRBV6-1	TGTGCCAGCAGGGTTTTTGACGGGAATCAGCCCCAGCATTTT	CASRVFDGNQPQHF
TRBJ1-2	TRBD1	NA	TRBV11-2	TGTGCCAGCAGCTTAGATGGCCCAGGGGGTGCTTTGGGCTACACCTTC	CASSLDGPGGALGYTF
TRBJ2-1	NA	NA	TRBV27	TGTGCCAGCAGTTTATCGAGGAGCGGGTTGCACAATGAGCAGTTCTTC	CASSLSRSGLHNEQFF
TRBJ1-2	TRBD1	NA	TRBV28	TGTGCCAGCAGTTTATCGGGGACAGGGGGTAGCTACACCTTC	CASSLSGTGGSYTF
TRBJ1-1	NA	NA	TRBV9	TGTGCCAGCAGCGTCGACAGTTACTCGAACACTGAAGCTTTCTTT	CASSVDSYSNTEAFF
TRBJ2-3	TRBD1	NA	TRBV5-6	TGTGCCAGCAGCCAAGGGACAGGGGGCCACCCAGATACGCAGTATTTT	CASSQGTGGHPDTQYF
TRBJ2-7	NA	NA	TRBV4-1	TGCGCCAGCAGCCGAAACCTTCAGGATCTCAGGGAGCAGTACTTC	CASSRNLQDLREQYF
TRBJ1-6	TRBD1	NA	TRBV5-6	TGTGCCAGCAGCTTTTTGTCGAGACAGGGTAATTCACCCCTCCACTTT	CASSFLSRQGNSPLHF
TRBJ1-1	TRBD1	few	TRBV5-6	TGTGCCAGCAGCTCTCCCCCCGACAGGGAACGAGCTTTCTTT	CASSSPPDRERAFF
TRBJ2-5	TRBD1	once	TRBV7-2	TGTGCCAGCAGCTCCGCCGGGGACAGGGGCCAAGAGACCCAGTACTTC	CASSSAGDRGQETQYF
TRBJ2-3	NA	NA	TRBV12-5	TGTGCTAGTGGTTTGTCCAAAGGGGATGAGGGCACAGATACGCAGTATTTT	CASGLSKGDEGTDTQYF
TRBJ2-1	TRBD2	NA	TRBV5-1	TGCGCCAGCACCCGAGGCGGGGGGTTATACAATGAGCAGTTCTTC	CASTRGGGLYNEQFF
TRBJ2-3	NA	NA	TRBV10-3	TGTGCCATCAGTCCCCGGGGTATGAAAACGGGAGATACGCAGTATTTT	CAISPRGMKTGDTQYF
TRBJ1-6	TRBD1	few	TRBV4-3	TGCGCCAGCAGCCAAGACAGGGGGGATAATTCACCCCTCCACTTT	CASSQDRGDNSPLHF
TRBJ2-5	NA	NA	TRBV6-5	TGTGCCAGCAGCCCCGGACAGAGGATAATCGAGACCCAGTACTTC	CASSPGQRIIETQYF
TRBJ2-7	NA	once	TRBV30	TGTGCCTGGGAGAAACGGAGAAGCGACTACGAGCAGTACTTC	CAWEKRRSDYEQYF
TRBJ1-6	NA	NA	TRBV2	TGTGCCAGCAGTGAGAATAGGAATAGGGGCAAAAGTTCACCCCTCCACTTT	CASSENRNRGKSSPLHF
TRBJ1-1	NA	NA	TRBV7-2	TGTGCCAGCAGCCCTCGGGGGTCGGTCACTGAAGCTTTCTTT	CASSPRGSVTEAFF
TRBJ1-3	NA	NA	TRBV7-6	TGTGCCAGCAGCTCTAGCGCCCCGACGACTGGAAACACCATATATTTT	CASSSSAPTTGNTIYF
TRBJ1-2	NA	NA	TRBV19	TGTGCCAGTAGTATCTCCAGGGGAAGCGGCTACACCTTC	CASSISRGSGYTF
TRBJ1-4	NA	NA	TRBV14	TGTGCCAGCAGCAGTCAGGGTTATAATGAAAAACTGTTTTTT	CASSSQGYNEKLFF
TRBJ1-1	NA	NA	TRBV20-1	TGCAGGGTAGACACTGAAGCTTTCTTT	CRVDTEAFF
TRBJ2-6	NA	NA	TRBV4-3	TGCGCCAGCAGCCAAGGATTATCGAGATTTTCCGGGGCCAACGTCCTGACTTTC	CASSQGLSRFSGANVLTF
TRBJ1-2	NA	NA	TRBV28	TGTGCCAGCAGTTTATGCGGGAGGGGGAAGAAGTTTCCTCCTAACTATGGCTACACCTTC	CASSLCGRGKKFPPNYGYTF
TRBJ2-1	TRBD1	NA	TRBV30	TGTGCCTGGAGCGCCCGGGACAGGGCGTACAATGAGCAGTTCTTC	CAWSARDRAYNEQFF
TRBJ2-2	NA	NA	TRBV6-5	TGTGCCAGCAGATCCGGGACGTCGGGGGCCGGGGAGCTGTTTTTT	CASRSGTSGAGELFF
TRBJ2-7	NA	NA	TRBV18	TGTGCCAGCTCACCAGAGGCTCGGAGCTCCTACGAGCAGTACTTC	CASSPEARSSYEQYF
TRBJ1-1	TRBD1	NA	TRBV7-2	TGTGCCAGCAGCGACAGGGGGGGCACTGAAGCTTTCTTT	CASSDRGGTEAFF
TRBJ1-1	TRBD1	NA	TRBV27	TGTGCCAGCAGTCACCGGGGACAGGGGGACACTGAAGCTTTCTTT	CASSHRGQGDTEAFF
TRBJ1-3	NA	NA	TRBV4-2	TGTGCCAGCAGCCAAGGGTCAGTTTCACACACCATATATTTT	CASSQGSVSHTIYF
TRBJ2-2	NA	NA	TRBV7-6	TGTGCCAGCAGCTTAGAGGGGGCCGGGGAGCTGTTTTTT	CASSLEGAGELFF
TRBJ2-5	NA	NA	TRBV5-4	TGTGCCAGCAGGATATTGAGTACTGTGGAGACCCAGTACTTC	CASRILSTVETQYF